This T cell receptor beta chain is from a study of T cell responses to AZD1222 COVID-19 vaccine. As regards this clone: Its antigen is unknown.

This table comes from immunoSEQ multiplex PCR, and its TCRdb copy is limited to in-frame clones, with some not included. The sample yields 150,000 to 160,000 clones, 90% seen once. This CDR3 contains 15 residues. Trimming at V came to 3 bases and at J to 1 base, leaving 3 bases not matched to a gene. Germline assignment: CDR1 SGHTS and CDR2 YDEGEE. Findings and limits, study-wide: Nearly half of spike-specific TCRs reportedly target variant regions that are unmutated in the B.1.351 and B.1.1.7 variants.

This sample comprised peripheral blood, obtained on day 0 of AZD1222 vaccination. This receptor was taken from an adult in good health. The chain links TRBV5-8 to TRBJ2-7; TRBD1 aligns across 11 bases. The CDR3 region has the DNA TGTGCCAGCAGCTCGGGGACAGGGGGATCCTACGAGCAGTACTTC. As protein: CASSSGTGGSYEQYF.